This T cell receptor beta chain was profiled in a study of Ad26.COV2.S vaccination and SARS-CoV-2 variants. General study points: While placebo recipients had lower spike-specific TCR breadth, vaccine recipients had more. Responses of spike-specific T cells (both CD8+ and CD4+) reportedly showed substantial breadth after vaccination.

Regarding treatment: about 20 received Ad26.COV2.S at low or high dose, single or two shots; roughly five received placebo; per-sample allocation not given. Collection of the samples took place on day 63 after the first injection of vaccine or placebo. The vaccine delivered Wuhan-strain SARS-CoV-2 spike through an Ad26 vector. Germline CDR1 reads KGHSY; CDR2 reads FQNENV. The J segment lost 3 bases and the V segment lost 0 bases, leaving 4 bases of the junction unmatched. This CDR3 is 15 amino acids long. Data came from immunoSEQ multiplex PCR; TCRdb stores just in-frame clones and leaves some out. Counted here are roughly 500,000 clones, around 88% occurring once; the ten biggest clones make up 9.5% to 15%. This clone was recorded once. Its antigen remains unidentified.

The specimen was peripheral blood, collected in a trial of Ad26.COV2.S vaccine versus placebo. The clonotype comes from a person between 18 and 59 years old who received the Ad26.COV2.S COVID-19 vaccine or a placebo. The J gene is TRBJ2-7, the V gene TRBV16; TRBD1 matches 8 bases. CDR3 coding DNA: TGTGCCAGCAGCCAATCGACAGGGGAGAGCTACGAGCAGTACTTC. It codes for CASSQSTGESYEQYF.